The T cell receptor (beta chain) described here comes from a study of CD8+CD57+ T cells in acquired aplastic anemia. V was shortened by 5 bases and J by 7 bases, with 14 bases between the two germline ends. There are 14 residues in the CDR3. Germline CDR1 reads SGHNT; CDR2 reads YENEEA. Patients sequenced had flow cytometry evidence of CD8+CD57+ cell expansion. Profiling of TCR beta VDJ combinations and CDR3 sequences used genomic DNA as template. TCRdb analysed the reads with MiXCR anew, one entry per CDR3 protein. Of some 160,000 distinct CDR3 sequences listed, under 55% are singletons. V gene TRBV11-3 combines with J gene TRBJ1-4; the D gene is possibly TRBD1 (5 bases). The TCR originated in a human donor with aplastic anemia. Material: sorted CD4+, CD8+, or CD8+CD57+ T cells (not recorded which) from PBMCs. The CDR3 here is CASSPGAQAEKLFF. Here the CDR3 DNA reads TGTGCCAGCAGCCCCGGGGCTCAGGCTGAAAAACTGTTTTTT. Based on the CDR3 plus reference TRBV11-3 and TRBJ1-4, the full variable domain is EAGVVQSPRYKIIEKKQPVAFWCNPISGHNTLYWYLQNLGQGPELLIRYENEEAVDDSQLPKDRFSAERLKGVDSTLKIQPAELGDSAVYLCASSPGAQAEKLFFGSGTQLSVL.